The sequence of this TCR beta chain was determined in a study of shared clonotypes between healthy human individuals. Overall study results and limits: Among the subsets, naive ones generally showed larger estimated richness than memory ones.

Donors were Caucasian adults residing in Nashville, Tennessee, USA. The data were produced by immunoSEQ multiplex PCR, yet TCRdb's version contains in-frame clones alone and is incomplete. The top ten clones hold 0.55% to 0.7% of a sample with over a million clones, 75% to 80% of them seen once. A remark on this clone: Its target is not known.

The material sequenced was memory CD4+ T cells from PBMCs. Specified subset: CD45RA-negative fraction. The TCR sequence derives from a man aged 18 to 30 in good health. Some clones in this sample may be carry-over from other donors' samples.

Here the CDR3 reads CASSTPGTGGHGYTF. CDR3 DNA sequence: TGTGCCAGCAGTACCCCCGGGACAGGGGGCCATGGCTACACCTTC. The chain is built from TRBV25-1 and TRBJ1-2; 12 nucleotides match TRBD1. This CDR3 region has 15 residues. J was trimmed by 6 bases and V by 5 bases; bases with no gene match: 7. From germline, CDR1 is MGHDK and CDR2 SYGVNS.